The next 29 T cell receptor beta chains were all read from a single sample in a study of cytomegalovirus exposure and HLA in healthy donors (dated by TCRdb to about 2017). The library was built by means of the immunoSEQ multiplex PCR assay. The multiplex PCR relied on a mix of 60 forward primers for TCR Vbeta segments and 13 reverse primers for TCR Jbeta segments. The source is immuneACCESS, and TCRdb retained only in-frame sequences with V and J called. Part of the clones is not carried over; for the studies checked, unresolved V genes explain less than half of this, and the remainder is unexplained. This sample lists 130,000 to 150,000 clones; around 79% were detected once. The ten largest clones capture 4.5% to 6% of the sample. Sequenced material: PBMCs. These receptors all come from a young man in good health and CMV-seropositive.

The chain combines TRBV4-3 with TRBJ1-5; TRBD1 matches at 9 bases. This CDR3 region has 15 residues. With V trimmed by 0 bases and J by 7 bases, 4 bases remained unmatched. The germline V gene encodes CDR1 LGHNA and CDR2 YSLEER. Here the CDR3 DNA reads TGCGCCAGCAGCCAAGAATGGACAGGGGTGCAGCCCCAGCATTTT. Protein: CASSQEWTGVQPQHF.

V gene TRBV18 combines with J gene TRBJ2-7; the D is unclear. Trimming shortened V by 0 bases and J by 4 bases, and 4 bases separated the two germline ends. Per the germline V gene, CDR1 is KGHSH and CDR2 is LQKENI. The CDR3 loop spans 12 amino acids. CDR3 sequence (DNA): TGTGCCAGCTCACCACCGTCGTACGAGCAGTACTTC. Its protein product is CASSPPSYEQYF.

The rearrangement uses TRBV7-2 and TRBJ2-7; 11 bases align to TRBD2. Per germline, CDR1 SGHTA and CDR2 FQGNSA. Trimming at V came to 4 bases and at J to 3 bases, leaving 8 bases not matched to a gene. The CDR3 contains 16 residues. CDR3 sequence: CASSSSSGRRVYEQYF. The CDR3 DNA reads as TGTGCCAGCAGCTCTTCTAGCGGGAGGCGGGTCTACGAGCAGTACTTC.

The J gene is TRBJ2-5, the V gene TRBV15; 8 nucleotides agree with TRBD1. The DNA end is a closer match to TRBJ2-7, so the J assignment may be wrong. Per germline, CDR1 LNHNV and CDR2 YYDKDF (reference sequence). The CDR3 runs to 14 residues. This chain's CDR3 is CATSRGTGFNEQYF. The CDR3 DNA follows: TGTGCCACCAGCAGAGGGACAGGGTTCAACGAGCAGTACTTC.

The genes are TRBV7-8 and TRBJ2-7; D is uncertain. Germline V gene sequence: CDR1 SGHVS, CDR2 FQNEAQ. V was shortened by 5 bases and J by 6 bases, with 17 bases between the two germline ends. This CDR3 region has 14 residues. CDR3 sequence: CASSPGGTVFEQYF. CDR3 nucleotides: TGTGCCAGCAGCCCAGGTGGTACTGTGTTCGAGCAGTACTTC.

The chain carries TRBV30 and TRBJ1-3; 7 positions match TRBD1. Germline trimming cut 0 bases from V and 2 bases from J; bases unmatched to any gene: 4. There are 15 residues in the CDR3. Germline V CDR1 and CDR2: GTSNPN, SVGIG (reference sequence). Here the CDR3 DNA reads TGTGCCTGGAGTGTACTGAGGGGGCCTGGAAACACCATATATTTT. Translated, it gives CAWSVLRGPGNTIYF. Supplemented by reference TRBV30 and TRBJ1-3, the full variable domain reads SQTIHQWPATLVQPVGSPLSLECTVEGTSNPNLYWYRQAAGRGLQLLFYSVGIGQISSEVPQNLSASRPQDRQFILSSKKLLLSDSGFYLCAWSVLRGPGNTIYFGEGSWLTVV.

This chain uses TRBV10-3 with TRBJ2-2, with 8 nucleotides matching TRBD1. The CDR3 runs 15 residues. The ends lost 6 bases at V and 3 bases at J; junction bases unmatched: 6. Germline V gene lookup returns CDR1 ENHRY and CDR2 SYGVKD. This chain's CDR3 is CAISLDRADTGELFF. CDR3 sequence (DNA): TGTGCCATCAGCCTGGACAGGGCGGACACCGGGGAGCTGTTTTTT.

The rearrangement uses TRBV14 and TRBJ2-3, with D tentatively TRBD2 (5 bases). This CDR3 contains 13 residues. CDR1 is SGHDN and CDR2 is FVKESK in the germline V gene. V was trimmed by 0 bases and J by 7 bases, leaving 8 bases between them. CDR3 loop: CASSQELAHTQYF. CDR3 DNA sequence: TGTGCCAGCAGCCAAGAGCTAGCACATACGCAGTATTTT. The entire variable domain, with the rest obtained from reference TRBV14 and TRBJ2-3, is as follows: EAGVTQFPSHSVIEKGQTVTLRCDPISGHDNLYWYRRVMGKEIKFLLHFVKESKQDESGMPNNRFLAERTGGTYSTLKVQPAELEDSGVYFCASSQELAHTQYFGPGTRLTVL.

The V call is TRBV9, the J call TRBJ2-6, with TRBD1 identical over 7 bases. Unmatched junction bases numbered 9, after V lost 3 bases and J lost 0 bases. CDR3 length: 18 residues. From germline, CDR1 is SGDLS and CDR2 YYNGEE. DNA for the CDR3: TGTGCCAGCAGCGCGAACTTACAGGGGTACTCTGGGGCCAACGTCCTGACTTTC. Amino acids: CASSANLQGYSGANVLTF.

This clone was detected only once. This chain uses TRBV30 with TRBJ1-5; maybe TRBD1 (6 bases). The V end lost 0 bases, the J end lost 9 bases, and 12 bases lay between the germline ends. The CDR3 has 13 residues. In germline, CDR1 is GTSNPN, CDR2 SVGIG (reference sequence). The CDR3 region is CAWSVWGGRPQHF. The DNA of the CDR3 is TGTGCCTGGAGTGTATGGGGGGGCCGGCCCCAGCATTTT.

V usage is TRBV9 and J usage is TRBJ1-1; unclear D gene. This CDR3 has 15 amino acids. In germline, CDR1 is SGDLS, CDR2 YYNGEE. Trimming removed 0 bases from V and 1 base from J, with 10 bases in between. The chain's CDR3 is CASSVAPGGNTEAFF. The CDR3 DNA is TGTGCCAGCAGCGTAGCCCCAGGTGGGAACACTGAAGCTTTCTTT.

The chain employs TRBV6-4 and TRBJ2-5; D is perhaps TRBD2 (6 bases). Germline CDR1 and CDR2: MRHNA and SNTAGT. This CDR3 is 13 amino acids long. Trimming took off 2 bases at V and 5 bases at J, with 9 bases between the two ends. CDR3 in DNA: TGTGCCAGCAGTGACGGGGCGGGGGAGACCCAGTACTTC. Translated: CASSDGAGETQYF.

The V and J genes are TRBV6-5 and TRBJ1-2, with D unclear. The CDR3 consists of 13 residues. V was shortened by 8 bases and J by 6 bases, with 16 bases between the two germline ends. CDR1 is MNHEY, CDR2 SVGAGI, per germline. The CDR3 loop is CASGRAMGDGYTF. The CDR3, as DNA: TGTGCCAGCGGGAGGGCGATGGGAGATGGCTACACCTTC.

As regards this clone: Germline is not matched at one junction end, which may reflect a read error. The V call is TRBV19, the J call TRBJ2-1; the D gene is possibly TRBD1 (6 bases). Looked up from germline, CDR1 is LNHDA and CDR2 is SQIVND (reference sequence). The length of the CDR3 is 16 residues. The CDR3, as DNA: TGTGCCAGTAGTCCCTGGCAGGGGCCCTCCGACAATGAGCAGTTCTTC. Protein product: CASSPWQGPSDNEQFF.

This chain uses TRBV7-9 with TRBJ1-5; 8 bases match TRBD1. V gave up 2 bases and J gave up 2 bases; unmatched junction bases: 2. This CDR3 comprises 15 residues. The germline gives CDR1 SEHNR, CDR2 FQNEAQ (reference sequence). The CDR3 region is CASSLQGAGNQPQHF. The DNA for the CDR3 is TGTGCCAGCAGCTTACAGGGGGCCGGCAATCAGCCCCAGCATTTT.

The chain has TRBV4-1 and TRBJ1-2, with D tentatively TRBD1 (5 bases). V lost 2 bases to trimming and J lost 1 base, with 11 bases between them. This CDR3 contains 15 residues. Germline CDR1 and CDR2: MGHRA and YSYEKL. CDR3 bases: TGCGCCAGCAGCCAACGGGCGGGGGGTAACTATGGCTACACCTTC. Protein sequence: CASSQRAGGNYGYTF.

The count of this clone is one. This sequence joins TRBV7-2 and TRBJ2-1; 14 bases are a match to TRBD2. With V trimmed by 4 bases and J by 9 bases, 5 bases remained unmatched. The germline V gene encodes CDR1 SGHTA and CDR2 FQGNSA. CDR3 size: 15 residues. The CDR3 DNA sequence: TGTGCCAGCAGCTCGGGACTAGCGGGAGAGGGTGAGCAGTTCTTC. This gives the protein CASSSGLAGEGEQFF.

V usage is TRBV5-1 and J usage is TRBJ2-3; no reliable D call. The CDR3 is 13 amino acids. CDR1 is SGHRS and CDR2 is YFSETQ in the germline V gene. Trimming took off 3 bases at V and 5 bases at J, with 10 bases between the two ends. DNA for the CDR3: TGCGCCAGCAGCTCGTACAATGGAGATACGCAGTATTTT. Translated: CASSSYNGDTQYF.

The chain combines TRBV28 with TRBJ1-1; no reliable D call. Per the germline V gene, CDR1 is MDHEN and CDR2 is SYDVKM. Trimming removed 8 bases at V and 3 bases at J, with 7 bases between. This CDR3 contains 11 residues. The CDR3 sequence: CASEGYTEAFF. The CDR3, as DNA: TGTGCCAGCGAGGGATACACTGAAGCTTTCTTT.

The chain is built from TRBV5-1 and TRBJ2-6, with a weak D call TRBD1 (5 bases). The V end lost 5 bases, the J end lost 4 bases, and 10 bases lay between the germline ends. Germline V lookup: CDR1 SGHRS, CDR2 YFSETQ. The CDR3 is 14 amino acids. Here the CDR3 DNA reads TGCGCCAGCAGACAGGCTGCAGGGGCCAACGTCCTGACTTTC. Protein product: CASRQAAGANVLTF.

The table lists this clone with a count of one. The rearrangement uses TRBV29-1 and TRBJ2-5; 10 bases are a match to TRBD2. The J call may not be correct, given that the DNA end is closer to TRBJ2-7. Germline V gene sequence: CDR1 SQVTM, CDR2 ANQGSEA. The CDR3 spans 14 residues. CDR3: CSVRPGTSATEQYF. The CDR3 DNA is TGCAGCGTTCGCCCCGGGACTAGCGCAACCGAGCAGTACTTC.

The count of this clone is one. The chain is built from TRBV25-1 and TRBJ2-3; D is perhaps TRBD1 (5 bases). There are 12 residues in the CDR3. Germline V gene data show CDR1 as MGHDK and CDR2 as SYGVNS. The V end was cut by 6 bases, the J end by 4 bases, with 8 bases between. The CDR3 sequence: CASRVQADTQYF. The CDR3 nucleotides are TGTGCCAGCAGAGTACAGGCAGATACGCAGTATTTT.

The chain uses TRBV5-1 and TRBJ1-2; no clear D. Germline CDR1 reads SGHRS; CDR2 reads YFSETQ. The germline V and J ends were trimmed by 4 bases and 7 bases, with 11 bases remaining between them. CDR3 length: 12 residues. CDR3 amino acids: CASSPGVIGYTF. The CDR3 DNA sequence: TGCGCCAGCAGCCCCGGGGTTATTGGCTACACCTTC.

The chain joins TRBV6-5 to TRBJ2-7; 7 bases fit TRBD1. Per the germline V gene, CDR1 is MNHEY and CDR2 is SVGAGI. The CDR3 sequence is 12 residues long. Unmatched junction bases numbered 4, after V lost 0 bases and J lost 11 bases. CDR3 nucleotides: TGTGCCAGCAGTTACTCGTTAGGGGGCAAGTACTTC. Amino acids: CASSYSLGGKYF.

The chain uses TRBV28 and TRBJ2-1; 14 nucleotides agree with TRBD2. V trimming: 5 bases; J trimming: 8 bases; junction bases outside the gene matches: 11. From germline, CDR1 is MDHEN and CDR2 SYDVKM. CDR3 length: 17 residues. The CDR3 protein is CASSPTSGRALRDEQFF. CDR3 DNA sequence: TGTGCCAGCAGTCCGACTAGCGGGAGGGCTCTTAGGGATGAGCAGTTCTTC.

This chain uses TRBV28 with TRBJ2-1; maybe TRBD2 (5 bases). The CDR3 loop spans 15 amino acids. The germline gives CDR1 MDHEN, CDR2 SYDVKM. V was clipped by 2 bases and J by 8 bases, with 16 bases between them. The chain's CDR3 is CASSLQNRAGHEQFF. The CDR3 region has the DNA TGTGCCAGCAGTTTACAGAATCGGGCGGGTCATGAGCAGTTCTTC.

The chain links TRBV25-1 to TRBJ2-4; 9 bases line up with TRBD2. Germline V gene lookup returns CDR1 MGHDK and CDR2 SYGVNS. The V gene end was trimmed by 4 bases and the J gene end by 3 bases; junction bases not matched to a gene: 13. The CDR3 sequence is 18 residues long. This CDR3 reads CASSGAGREGRDKNIQYF. The CDR3 DNA follows: TGTGCCAGCAGTGGGGCGGGGCGGGAGGGCCGTGACAAAAACATTCAGTACTTC.

Worth noting for this clone: The same CDR3 arises from other DNA sequences in this sample as well. This sequence joins TRBV18 and TRBJ1-2; no reliable D call. This CDR3 has 13 residues. Trimming shortened V by 3 bases and J by 2 bases, and 7 bases separated the two germline ends. Germline CDR1 KGHSH, CDR2 LQKENI. The CDR3 protein is CASSPRVNYGYTF. The CDR3 nucleotides are TGTGCCAGCTCACCGAGGGTGAACTATGGCTACACCTTC.

This clone showed up just a few times. The genes are TRBV18 and TRBJ2-5; perhaps TRBD2 as D (8 bases). CDR1 is KGHSH, CDR2 LQKENI, per germline. The CDR3 runs to 18 residues. The V gene lost 0 bases and the J gene lost 2 bases, with 19 bases spanning the gap. CDR3 protein: CASSPPKRGTAGQETQYF. As DNA, the CDR3 is TGTGCCAGCTCACCACCGAAGCGGGGGACAGCGGGACAAGAGACCCAGTACTTC.